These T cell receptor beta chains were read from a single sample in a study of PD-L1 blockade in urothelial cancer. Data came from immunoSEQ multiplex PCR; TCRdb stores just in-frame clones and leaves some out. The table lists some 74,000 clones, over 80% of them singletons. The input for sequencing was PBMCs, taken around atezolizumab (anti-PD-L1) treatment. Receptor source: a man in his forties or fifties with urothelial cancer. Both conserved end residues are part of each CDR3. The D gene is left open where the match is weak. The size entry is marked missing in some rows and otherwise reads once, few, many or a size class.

CASSQDRTGSYEQYF,TGCGCCAGCAGCCAAGATAGGACAGGCTCCTACGAGCAGTACTTC,TRBV4-1,TRBD1,TRBJ2-7,.
CASKVGLSYEQYF,TGTGCCAGCAAGGTCGGACTCTCCTACGAGCAGTACTTC,TRBV6-1,.,TRBJ2-7,.
CASSLTAGTSGAQETQYF,TGTGCCAGCAGCTTAACGGCCGGGACTAGCGGAGCTCAAGAGACCCAGTACTTC,TRBV7-3,TRBD2,TRBJ2-5,few
CASKRDTNYGYTF,TGTGCCAGCAAGAGGGACACTAACTATGGCTACACCTTC,TRBV27,.,TRBJ1-2,.
CASSNVGDPSYNEQFF,TGCGCCAGCTCCAATGTAGGGGATCCTTCCTACAATGAGCAGTTCTTC,TRBV5-1,.,TRBJ2-1,.
CASSVTGQGARLGEQFF,TGTGCCAGCAGCGTTACGGGACAGGGGGCGCGTCTGGGTGAGCAGTTCTTC,TRBV9,TRBD1,TRBJ2-1,.
CASSLVGTSLLSYNEQFF,TGTGCCAGCAGCTTAGTGGGGACTAGCTTACTCTCCTACAATGAGCAGTTCTTC,TRBV7-2,TRBD2,TRBJ2-1,.
CASRPGQQETQYF,TGCGCCAGTCGACCGGGACAGCAAGAGACCCAGTACTTC,TRBV5-1,TRBD1,TRBJ2-5,.
CASSIPSPYNEQFF,TGCGCCAGCAGCATCCCTAGCCCCTACAATGAGCAGTTCTTC,TRBV5-1,.,TRBJ2-1,few
CSGGTGTGYNEQFF,TGCAGCGGGGGAACCGGGACAGGTTACAATGAGCAGTTCTTC,TRBV29-1,TRBD1,TRBJ2-1,.
CASSSSSGANVLTF,TGTGCCAGCAGCTCGAGCTCTGGGGCCAACGTCCTGACTTTC,TRBV14,.,TRBJ2-6,once
CASSQEENLDTDTQYF,TGCGCCAGCAGCCAAGAAGAGAATCTAGACACAGATACGCAGTATTTT,TRBV4-1,.,TRBJ2-3,.
CASGLGPGGGTQYF,TGTGCTAGTGGTTTGGGGCCGGGGGGAGGTACGCAGTATTTT,TRBV12-5,TRBD2,TRBJ2-3,.
CASSLSRSTYNEQFF,TGTGCCAGCAGCTTATCCAGATCGACCTACAATGAGCAGTTCTTC,TRBV7-3,.,TRBJ2-1,.
CASSLGLAGETQYF,TGTGCCAGCAGCTTGGGACTAGCGGGAGAGACCCAGTACTTC,TRBV5-4,TRBD2,TRBJ2-5,.
CASRAGTGGANTGELFF,TGTGCCAGCAGAGCCGGGACAGGGGGCGCGAACACCGGGGAGCTGTTTTTT,TRBV27,TRBD1,TRBJ2-2,few
CASSWGPDTQYF,TGTGCCAGCAGCTGGGGCCCAGATACGCAGTATTTT,TRBV7-3,.,TRBJ2-3,.
CAISDNREKLFF,TGTGCCATCAGTGATAACAGAGAAAAACTGTTTTTT,TRBV10-3,.,TRBJ1-4,.
CATLGLAGVETQYF,TGTGCCACCCTAGGACTAGCGGGAGTAGAGACCCAGTACTTC,TRBV28,TRBD2,TRBJ2-5,.
CSASDWNEQFF,TGCAGTGCTAGCGACTGGAATGAGCAGTTCTTC,TRBV20-1,.,TRBJ2-1,few
CASSDGGKTGGQSGANVLTF,TGTGCCAGCAGTGACGGGGGGAAGACAGGGGGTCAATCTGGGGCCAACGTCCTGACTTTC,TRBV6-4,TRBD1,TRBJ2-6,few
CASSPTRPDRYEQYF,TGTGCCAGCAGTCCCACCCGTCCGGACAGATACGAGCAGTACTTC,TRBV6-5,.,TRBJ2-7,.
CASSDPQEAFF,TGTGCCAGCAGCGACCCCCAGGAAGCTTTCTTT,TRBV9,.,TRBJ1-1,few
CASSQIGTVDNEQFF,TGTGCCAGCAGCCAAATAGGGACAGTTGACAATGAGCAGTTCTTC,TRBV27,TRBD1,TRBJ2-1,.
CASSYDSHQPQHF,TGTGCCAGCAGTTACGACAGTCATCAGCCCCAGCATTTT,TRBV6-6,.,TRBJ1-5,.
CASSEREGIQETQYF,TGTGCCAGCAGTGAGCGGGAGGGAATCCAAGAGACCCAGTACTTC,TRBV25-1,TRBD2,TRBJ2-5,.
CALSRGTGPYGYTF,TGTGCCCTCAGCAGAGGGACAGGGCCCTATGGCTACACCTTC,TRBV6-6,TRBD1,TRBJ1-2,.
CASSVGGGTSGNTIYF,TGTGCCAGCAGCGTTGGGGGGGGAACCTCTGGAAACACCATATATTTT,TRBV5-5,.,TRBJ1-3,.